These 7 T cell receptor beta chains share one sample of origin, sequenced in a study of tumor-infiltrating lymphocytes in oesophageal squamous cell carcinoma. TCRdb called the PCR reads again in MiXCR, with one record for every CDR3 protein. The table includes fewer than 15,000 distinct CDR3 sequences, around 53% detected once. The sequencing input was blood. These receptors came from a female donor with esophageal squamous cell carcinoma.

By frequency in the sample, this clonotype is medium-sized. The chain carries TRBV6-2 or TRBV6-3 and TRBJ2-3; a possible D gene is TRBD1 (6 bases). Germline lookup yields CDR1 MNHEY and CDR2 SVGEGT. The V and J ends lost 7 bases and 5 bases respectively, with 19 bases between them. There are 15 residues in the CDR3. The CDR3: CASTQQGNRRDTQYF. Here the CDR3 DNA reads TGTGCCAGCACCCAACAGGGAAATCGGAGAGATACGCAGTATTTT.

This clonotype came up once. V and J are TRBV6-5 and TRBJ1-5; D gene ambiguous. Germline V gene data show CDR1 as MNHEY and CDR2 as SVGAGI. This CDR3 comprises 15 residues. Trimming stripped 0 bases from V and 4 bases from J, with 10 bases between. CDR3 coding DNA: TGTGCCAGCAGTTACTCGTCGTCCCCAAATCAGCCCCAGCATTTT. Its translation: CASSYSSSPNQPQHF.

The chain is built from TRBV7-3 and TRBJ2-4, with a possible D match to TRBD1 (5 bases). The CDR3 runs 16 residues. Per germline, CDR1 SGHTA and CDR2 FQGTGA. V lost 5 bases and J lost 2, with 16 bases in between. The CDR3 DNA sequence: TGTGCCAGCAGCCGGACAACCGCAACTTCCAAAAACATTCAGTACTTC. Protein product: CASSRTTATSKNIQYF.

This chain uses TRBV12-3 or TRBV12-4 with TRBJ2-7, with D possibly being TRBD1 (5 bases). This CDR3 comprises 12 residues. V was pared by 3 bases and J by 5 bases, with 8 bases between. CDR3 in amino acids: CASSFQGHEQYF. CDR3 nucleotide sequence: TGTGCCAGCAGTTTTCAGGGCCACGAGCAGTACTTC.

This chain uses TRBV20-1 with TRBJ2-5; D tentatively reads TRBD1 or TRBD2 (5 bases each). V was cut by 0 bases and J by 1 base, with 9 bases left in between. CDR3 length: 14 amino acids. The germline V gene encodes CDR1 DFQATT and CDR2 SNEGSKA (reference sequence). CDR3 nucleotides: TGCAGTGCTAGAGATCCCGGGACCCAAGAGACCCAGTACTTC. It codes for CSARDPGTQETQYF.

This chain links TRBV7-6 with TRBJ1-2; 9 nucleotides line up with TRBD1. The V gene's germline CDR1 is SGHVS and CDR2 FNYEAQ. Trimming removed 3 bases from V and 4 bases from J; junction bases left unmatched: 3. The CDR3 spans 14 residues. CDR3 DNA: TGTGCCAGCAGCTTGGGACAGGGTGGCTATGGCTACACCTTC. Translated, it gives CASSLGQGGYGYTF.

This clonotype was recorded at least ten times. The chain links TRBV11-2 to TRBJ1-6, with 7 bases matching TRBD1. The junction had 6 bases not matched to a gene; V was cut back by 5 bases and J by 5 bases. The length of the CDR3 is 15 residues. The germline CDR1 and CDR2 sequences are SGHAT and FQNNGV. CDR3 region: CASSLLDRDNSPLHF. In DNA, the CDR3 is TGTGCCAGCAGCCTCCTCGACAGGGATAATTCACCCCTCCACTTT.